This T cell receptor (beta chain) was sequenced for a study of T cell responses to AZD1222 COVID-19 vaccine. About this clone itself: The antigen is not known.

Sequenced by immunoSEQ multiplex PCR; TCRdb stores in-frame clones only, minus some. This table holds under 200,000 clones, roughly nine tenths found once. This CDR3 is built from 15 residues. Unmatched junction bases numbered 8, after V lost 3 bases and J lost 9 bases. Per germline, CDR1 MNHNS and CDR2 SASEGT. Notes on the study in general: Spike-specific TCR breadth and depth both grew after two AZD1222 doses. Spike-wide vaccine-associated CD4 TCRs dominated at 160-218 and 743-854. Seropositive AZD1222 recipients at baseline numbered only five to seven.

The TCR was taken from an adult who received the AZD1222 COVID-19 vaccine. The input for sequencing was peripheral blood, taken 28 days after the second AZD1222 dose. The rearrangement uses TRBV6-1 and TRBJ1-6; 7 positions agree with TRBD1. The CDR3 loop is CASSESPRGTSPLHF. The DNA for the CDR3 is TGTGCCAGCAGTGAGTCCCCCAGGGGGACTTCACCCCTCCACTTT.